This T cell receptor beta chain came from a study of CD8 T cells in ankylosing spondylitis. Study observations and caveats: Disease-linked clones reportedly showed significant enrichment in matched ankylosing spondylitis synovial fluid.

Trimming cost V 7 bases and J 12 bases, with 15 bases left between them. Germline CDR1 reads ENHRY; CDR2 reads SYGVKD. The CDR3 loop spans 11 amino acids. TCRdb re-called the 5' RACE reads through MiXCR, storing one row per CDR3 protein. Among approximately 200,000 distinct CDR3 sequences listed, around 13% were seen once. A word on this clonotype: The antigen is undetermined.

The rearrangement joins TRBV10-3 to TRBJ1-1; tentative D call: TRBD1 (5 bases). The TCR comes from a male donor with ankylosing spondylitis or in good health (not recorded which). The source material was blood, either unsorted or a sorted T cell fraction (not recorded which). DNA of the CDR3: TGTGCCATCACTTCGGACATTGGTACTTTCTTT. Residues: CAITSDIGTFF.